A selection of T cell receptor beta chains follows, all from one sample in a study of blood T cell repertoires in COVID-19. TCRdb's table, derived via immunoSEQ multiplex PCR, lists solely in-frame clones and lacks some. The table lists about 140,000 clones, approximately 84% of them singletons, with less than 7% in the top ten. The source material was PBMCs or T cells enriched from blood (not recorded which). These receptors originate from a man in his forties with acute COVID-19. Both conserved end residues are part of each CDR3. A D gene is named only where the DNA matches it firmly. The listing skips clone size in some rows; elsewhere it reads once, few, many or a size class.

. | TRBJ1-1 | TRBV4-3 | . | CASSQGGYTEAFF | TGCGCCAGCAGCCAAGGAGGCTACACTGAAGCTTTCTTT
TRBD1 | TRBJ1-1 | TRBV6-5 | . | CASRITGGWSEAFF | TGTGCCAGCAGGATAACAGGGGGTTGGTCTGAAGCTTTCTTT
TRBD1 | TRBJ2-5 | TRBV7-9 | . | CASSLARQGGETQYF | TGTGCCAGCAGCTTAGCGAGACAGGGCGGAGAGACCCAGTACTTC
. | TRBJ1-2 | TRBV5-5 | . | CASSLRGSGNVGYTF | TGTGCCAGCAGCTTGAGAGGGTCGGGTAATGTTGGCTACACCTTC
. | TRBJ2-2 | TRBV3-1/TRBV3-2 | . | CASSQDWGENTGELFF | TGTGCCAGCAGCCAAGATTGGGGGGAGAACACCGGGGAGCTGTTTTTT
. | TRBJ2-1 | TRBV10-2 | . | CASGGLYNEQFF | TGCGCCAGCGGCGGACTGTACAATGAGCAGTTCTTC
. | TRBJ2-7 | TRBV7-9 | . | CASSPLSGTSTYEQYF | TGTGCCAGCAGCCCTCTCTCCGGGACTTCGACCTACGAGCAGTACTTC
TRBD2 | TRBJ2-1 | TRBV18 | . | CASSPAPPGGERYNEQFF | TGTGCCAGCTCACCAGCTCCTCCGGGGGGGGAGAGGTACAATGAGCAGTTCTTC
. | TRBJ2-1 | TRBV7-2 | . | CASSLFTGKNEQFF | TGTGCCAGCAGCCTATTTACAGGGAAAAATGAGCAGTTCTTC
TRBD2 | TRBJ2-3 | TRBV7-2 | . | CASSLVVLAGGPDTQYF | TGTGCCAGCAGCTTAGTGGTACTAGCGGGGGGGCCGGATACGCAGTATTTT
TRBD1 | TRBJ1-4 | TRBV27 | . | CASSSGQGGSPNEKLFF | TGTGCCAGCAGTTCCGGACAGGGTGGTTCACCTAATGAAAAACTGTTTTTT
TRBD2 | TRBJ2-7 | TRBV7-2 | . | CASSLVTSGTYEQYF | TGTGCCAGCAGCTTAGTGACTAGCGGTACCTACGAGCAGTACTTC
. | TRBJ1-6 | TRBV30 | . | CAWSWSGFSPLHF | TGTGCCTGGAGCTGGTCAGGATTTTCACCCCTCCACTTT
. | TRBJ1-2 | TRBV7-9 | . | CASSSLVAGPVVRYTF | TGTGCCAGCAGCTCCCTCGTTGCAGGGCCAGTGGTGCGCTACACCTTC
. | TRBJ1-1 | TRBV5-1 | once | CASSLVAGVTEAFF | TGCGCCAGCAGCTTGGTGGCGGGGGTTACTGAAGCTTTCTTT
. | TRBJ2-7 | TRBV11-2 | . | CASSLVTAYEQYF | TGTGCCAGCAGCTTAGTGACAGCCTACGAGCAGTACTTC
TRBD2 | TRBJ2-1 | TRBV18 | . | CASSPQAGEVNEQFF | TGTGCCAGCTCACCACAGGCGGGAGAGGTCAATGAGCAGTTCTTC
TRBD1 | TRBJ2-1 | TRBV7-9 | . | CASSQRQGARNEQFF | TGTGCCAGCAGCCAGAGACAGGGGGCGCGGAATGAGCAGTTCTTC
. | TRBJ1-4 | TRBV19 | . | CASSSAGLPNEKLFF | TGTGCCAGTAGCTCCGCAGGGCTACCTAATGAAAAACTGTTTTTT
TRBD1 | TRBJ2-5 | TRBV19 | . | CASSRDRGETQYF | TGTGCCAGTAGTAGGGACAGGGGTGAGACCCAGTACTTC
TRBD1 | TRBJ2-5 | TRBV9 | . | CASSVATGQLETQYF | TGTGCCAGCAGCGTAGCTACGGGACAGTTAGAGACCCAGTACTTC
TRBD1 | TRBJ2-7 | TRBV5-1 | . | CASSWGPGQGSYEQYF | TGCGCCAGCAGCTGGGGCCCGGGACAGGGCTCCTACGAGCAGTACTTC
. | TRBJ2-7 | TRBV12-2 | . | CASRFRDRGLHEQYF | TGTGCAAGTCGCTTCCGGGACAGGGGGCTCCACGAGCAGTACTTC
TRBD1 | TRBJ1-5 | TRBV19 | . | CASSTTGGNQPQHF | TGTGCCAGTAGTACGACAGGGGGCAATCAGCCCCAGCATTTT
. | TRBJ2-1 | TRBV9 | . | CASSGGLANEQFF | TGTGCCAGCAGCGGCGGACTCGCCAATGAGCAGTTCTTC
TRBD1 | TRBJ2-7 | TRBV7-8 | . | CASSPRGTGGLGEQYF | TGTGCCAGCAGCCCAAGGGGAACAGGGGGCTTAGGCGAGCAGTACTTC
TRBD1 | TRBJ1-6 | TRBV7-2 | few | CASSLTQGEYSPLHF | TGTGCCAGCAGCTTAACGCAGGGGGAGTATTCACCCCTCCACTTT
TRBD1 | TRBJ2-7 | TRBV11-2 | . | CASSFGTGPYEQYF | TGTGCCAGCAGCTTTGGGACAGGGCCCTACGAGCAGTACTTC
TRBD1 | TRBJ1-1 | TRBV6-5 | . | CASSYFPGQGAEAFF | TGTGCCAGCAGTTATTTTCCGGGACAGGGGGCAGAAGCTTTCTTT
TRBD1 | TRBJ1-3 | TRBV28 | . | CASSPPTGERNTIYF | TGTGCCAGCAGTCCGCCGACAGGGGAGCGAAACACCATATATTTT
TRBD2 | TRBJ2-7 | TRBV6-5 | once | CASLGLAGGPHEQYF | TGTGCCAGCTTGGGACTAGCGGGAGGGCCTCACGAGCAGTACTTC
. | TRBJ1-5 | TRBV27 | . | CASSIRTGSNQPQHF | TGTGCCAGCAGTATTAGGACGGGAAGCAATCAGCCCCAGCATTTT
. | TRBJ2-7 | TRBV11-2 | . | CASSLEPGTYEQYF | TGTGCCAGCAGCTTAGAGCCCGGGACCTACGAGCAGTACTTC
. | TRBJ2-1 | TRBV19 | . | CASGSDYYNEQFF | TGTGCCAGCGGATCGGACTACTACAATGAGCAGTTCTTC
TRBD1 | TRBJ1-5 | TRBV27 | . | CASSPSDRVWGNQPQHF | TGTGCCAGCAGTCCCTCGGACAGGGTCTGGGGCAATCAGCCCCAGCATTTT
. | TRBJ2-5 | TRBV18 | . | CASSPPDQGYGTQYF | TGTGCCAGCTCACCACCGGATCAGGGATATGGGACCCAGTACTTC
. | TRBJ2-1 | TRBV19 | . | CASRREPGNEQFF | TGTGCCAGTAGACGGGAGCCAGGGAATGAGCAGTTCTTC
. | TRBJ1-2 | TRBV7-2 | . | CASSLAGGYGYTF | TGTGCCAGCAGCTTAGCAGGGGGCTATGGCTACACCTTC
TRBD1 | TRBJ1-6 | TRBV11-2 | . | CASSPGGGNRGRQDSPLHF | TGTGCCAGCAGCCCAGGGGGGGGCAACAGGGGGCGGCAGGATTCACCCCTCCACTTT
TRBD1 | TRBJ1-6 | TRBV19 | . | CASEPPGGSDNSPLHF | TGTGCCAGTGAACCGCCAGGGGGCTCTGATAATTCACCCCTCCACTTT
. | TRBJ2-7 | TRBV19 | few | CASKGVNSYEQYF | TGTGCCAGTAAGGGGGTGAACTCCTACGAGCAGTACTTC
. | TRBJ1-1 | TRBV9 | . | CASSAFGNTEAFF | TGTGCCAGCAGCGCTTTCGGGAACACTGAAGCTTTCTTT
TRBD1 | TRBJ2-2 | TRBV28 | . | CASIQGESGELFF | TGTGCCAGCATACAGGGGGAATCCGGGGAGCTGTTTTTT
TRBD2 | TRBJ2-3 | TRBV11-2 | few | CASSDLAGGTDTQYF | TGTGCCAGCTCCGACCTAGCGGGGGGCACAGATACGCAGTATTTT
. | TRBJ1-1 | TRBV7-8 | . | CASSLRGRRLNTEAFF | TGTGCCAGCAGCTTACGCGGGCGCCGCCTAAACACTGAAGCTTTCTTT
. | TRBJ1-4 | TRBV28 | . | CASSLWSQGGTNEKLFF | TGTGCCAGCAGTTTATGGTCGCAGGGCGGAACTAATGAAAAACTGTTTTTT
TRBD2 | TRBJ2-3 | TRBV5-4 | . | CASRRGGRGTDTQYF | TGTGCCAGCAGGAGGGGCGGGAGGGGCACAGATACGCAGTATTTT
. | TRBJ1-2 | TRBV11-2 | . | CASSLQGFNYGYTF | TGTGCCAGCAGCTTACAGGGTTTTAACTATGGCTACACCTTC
TRBD2 | TRBJ2-3 | TRBV5-4 | . | CASGKSGGSRTDTQYF | TGTGCCAGCGGGAAATCGGGCGGGAGCCGAACAGATACGCAGTATTTT
. | TRBJ1-2 | TRBV19 | . | CASSIAGQIYGYTF | TGTGCCAGTAGTATAGCAGGCCAGATCTATGGCTACACCTTC
. | TRBJ1-1 | TRBV30 | few | CAWSRLREWNTEAFF | TGTGCCTGGAGCCGACTCAGGGAATGGAACACTGAAGCTTTCTTT
TRBD2 | TRBJ2-7 | TRBV30 | . | CAYRGTSGNLYEQYF | TGTGCCTACCGGGGGACTAGCGGTAACCTCTACGAGCAGTACTTC
. | TRBJ2-5 | TRBV2 | once | CASILSRQETQYF | TGTGCCAGCATTTTGTCCAGGCAAGAGACCCAGTACTTC